The subject of this entry is one T cell receptor (beta chain). The data were obtained in a study of cytomegalovirus exposure and HLA in healthy donors. Sequencing was performed with immunoSEQ multiplex PCR; in TCRdb, only in-frame clones are kept and a portion is missing. The sample yields about 330,000 clones, just over 85% seen once. The receptor was isolated from a woman younger than 35 in good health and CMV-seronegative. Sequencing was performed on PBMCs.

In DNA form, the CDR3 reads TGTGCCAGCAGCCCGGGGGGAAAGGGCTCATTCTACAATGAGCAGTTCTTC. Translated: CASSPGGKGSFYNEQFF. The chain couples TRBV5-4 to TRBJ2-1; 7 bases match TRBD2. Germline V lookup: CDR1 SGHNT, CDR2 YYREEE (reference sequence). Trimming at V came to 4 bases and at J to 3 bases, leaving 13 bases not matched to a gene. This CDR3 has 17 amino acids. Based on the CDR3 plus reference TRBV5-4 and TRBJ2-1, the full variable domain is ETGVTQSPTHLIKTRGQQVTLRCSSQSGHNTVSWYQQALGQGPQFIFQYYREEENGRGNFPPRFSGLQFPNYSSELNVNALELDDSALYLCASSPGGKGSFYNEQFFGPGTRLTVL.